This T cell receptor beta chain was captured by sequencing in a study of cytomegalovirus exposure and HLA in healthy donors. 60 Vbeta and 13 Jbeta primers were used in PCR. Clones were sequenced by immunoSEQ multiplex PCR, and TCRdb holds only the in-frame ones, with some missing. The sample lists 180,000 or so clones; about three quarters were seen once. The CDR3 length is 15 residues. CDR1 and CDR2 from the germline V gene are SGHVS and FQNEAQ. The chain employs TRBV7-8 and TRBJ2-5; the match to TRBD2 covers 10 bases. The J call is uncertain, as TRBJ2-7 better fits the DNA end. The specimen was PBMCs. The receptor comes from a man in his forties in good health and CMV-seropositive. The CDR3 region has the DNA TGTGCCAGCAGCTTAGAGACTAGCGGGTACTACGAGCAGTACTTC. It is translated as CASSLETSGYYEQYF.